This TCR beta chain was sequenced during a study of cytomegalovirus exposure and HLA in healthy donors. PCR was performed using 60 Vbeta and 13 Jbeta primers. Assay: immunoSEQ multiplex PCR; the TCRdb copy retains only in-frame clones and omits some. Of approximately 160,000 clones listed, 77% are singletons. Study-wide findings and caveats: The study labeled 150 to 200 TCR beta chains cytomegalovirus-associated. There were a few CMV-associated chains whose specificity for CMV antigens was confirmed in vitro. Rarity characterized most TCR sequences, yet some public TCRs appeared in many donors. Information on immune exposure was restricted to one variable (CMV serostatus).

In the case of this clone: Its target is not known.

CDR3 size: 14 residues. V lost 0 bases and J lost 4, with 5 bases in between. The germline CDR1 and CDR2 sequences are SGHRS and YFSETQ. V and J are TRBV5-1 and TRBJ2-6; D gene uncertain. The source material was PBMCs. The TCR sequence derives from a woman aged 25 to 39 in good health and CMV-seropositive. CDR3: CASSLGPGANVLTF. The CDR3 coding sequence is TGCGCCAGCAGCTTGGGGCCAGGGGCCAACGTCCTGACTTTC.